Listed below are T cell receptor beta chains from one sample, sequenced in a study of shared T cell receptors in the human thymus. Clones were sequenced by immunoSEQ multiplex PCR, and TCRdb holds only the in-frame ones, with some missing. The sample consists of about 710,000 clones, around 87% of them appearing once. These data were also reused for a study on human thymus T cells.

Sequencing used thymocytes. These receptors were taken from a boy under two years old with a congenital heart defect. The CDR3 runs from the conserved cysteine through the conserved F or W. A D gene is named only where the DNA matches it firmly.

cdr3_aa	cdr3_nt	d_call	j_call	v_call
CASGFKGLALQETQYF	TGTGCTAGTGGTTTCAAGGGACTAGCGCTCCAAGAGACCCAGTACTTC	TRBD2	TRBJ2-5	TRBV12-5
CASSKRWRDGTDTQYF	TGTGCCAGCAGCAAACGCTGGCGGGACGGCACAGATACGCAGTATTTT	NA	TRBJ2-3	TRBV11-3
CASHASRGNTEAFF	TGTGCCAGCCACGCTTCTAGGGGAAACACTGAAGCTTTCTTT	NA	TRBJ1-1	TRBV27
CASSRGWESGRNEQFF	TGCGCCAGCAGCCGAGGATGGGAGAGCGGTCGCAATGAGCAGTTCTTC	NA	TRBJ2-1	TRBV4-1
CASSDGTATYNEQFF	TGTGCCAGCAGCGACGGGACTGCCACCTACAATGAGCAGTTCTTC	NA	TRBJ2-1	TRBV6-1
CASSFWYGDRVPEAFF	TGCGCCAGCAGCTTTTGGTATGGGGACAGGGTGCCTGAAGCTTTCTTT	TRBD1	TRBJ1-1	TRBV5-1
CASSEGGQGCEQYF	TGTGCCAGCAGTGAAGGGGGACAGGGTTGCGAGCAGTACTTC	TRBD1	TRBJ2-7	TRBV6-1
CASSDRFVPRGLDTGELFF	TGTGCCAGCAGTGATCGGTTCGTACCCAGGGGGCTTGACACCGGGGAGCTGTTTTTT	TRBD1	TRBJ2-2	TRBV2
CASSSADQETQYF	TGTGCCAGCAGTTCCGCGGACCAAGAGACCCAGTACTTC	NA	TRBJ2-5	TRBV2
CSAQRGDTQYF	TGCAGTGCCCAGCGGGGAGATACGCAGTATTTT	TRBD2	TRBJ2-3	TRBV20-1